Listed here are 15 T cell receptor beta chains from one sample, sequenced in a study of T-cell reconstitution after alpha-beta-depleted transplantation in children. Using unique molecular identifiers, the investigators prepared the TCRbeta library. MiXCR, applied by TCRdb to the PCR reads, yields one record per CDR3 protein. The table records over 85,000 distinct CDR3 sequences, about 5.6% of them present only once. The sample was PBMCs, mostly from graft donor cells, taken 60 days after TCRalphabeta/CD19-depleted stem cell transplant. The origin of the receptors is a female patient under 10 years old who had a stem cell transplant for Fanconi anemia, so the T cells may come from the graft donor.

This clonotype has ten or more counts. This CDR3 reads CASSSSGGADTQYF. The CDR3 nucleotides are TGTGCCAGCAGTTCTAGCGGGGGCGCAGATACGCAGTATTTT. This chain uses TRBV28 with TRBJ2-3; TRBD2 matches at 10 bases. Germline CDR1 is MDHEN and CDR2 is SYDVKM. The V gene end was trimmed by 4 bases and the J gene end by 4 bases; junction bases not matched to a gene: 2. This CDR3 contains 14 residues. The full variable domain, completed using reference TRBV28 and TRBJ2-3, is DVKVTQSSRYLVKRTGEKVFLECVQDMDHENMFWYRQDPGLGLRLIYFSYDVKMKEKGDIPEGYSVSREKKERFSLILESASTNQTSMYLCASSSSGGADTQYFGPGTRLTVL.

The chain recombines TRBV12-3 or TRBV12-4 with TRBJ2-3; D not certain. The CDR3 runs 12 residues. Trimming stripped 3 bases from V and 6 bases from J, with 7 bases between. The CDR3 DNA is TGTGCCAGCAGTTTGATGAGGGATACGCAGTATTTT. This encodes CASSLMRDTQYF.

This clonotype was counted many times. The chain combines TRBV20-1 with TRBJ1-1, with D maybe TRBD1 (6 bases). V dropped 3 bases and J dropped 1 base, with 15 bases sitting between them. The CDR3 is made up of 15 amino acids. CDR1 and CDR2 (germline): DFQATT, SNEGSKA (reference sequence). The CDR3 protein is CSASAGALGNTEAFF. CDR3 DNA: TGCAGTGCTAGCGCAGGGGCACTGGGGAACACTGAAGCTTTCTTT.

With respect to this clonotype: A much larger clonotype is one base distant, so this may be a read error. The chain has TRBV20-1 and TRBJ2-1; D may be TRBD1 (6 bases). The V gene lost 1 base and the J gene lost 3 bases, with 13 bases spanning the gap. Germline V gene lookup returns CDR1 DFQATT and CDR2 SNEGSKA (reference sequence). The CDR3 has 15 residues. As DNA, the CDR3 is TGCAGTGCTAGAGCGGTGGGGGCCTTCTACAATGAGCAGTTCTTC. Amino acids: CSARAVGAFYNEQFF.

This clonotype has at least ten counts. This chain links TRBV4-2 with TRBJ2-5; no firm D call. Trimming removed 5 bases at V and 2 bases at J, with 9 bases between. Germline loops: CDR1 LGHNA, CDR2 YNFKEQ. The CDR3 sequence is 13 residues long. The CDR3 DNA reads TGTGCCAGCAGCGCCCGTGCTCAAGAGACCCAGTACTTC. Protein sequence: CASSARAQETQYF.

This clonotype was counted at least ten times. The CDR3 region is CASSLSYTSDTQYF. In DNA form, the CDR3 reads TGTGCCAGCAGTTTATCCTACACGTCAGATACGCAGTATTTT. The chain couples TRBV28 to TRBJ2-3; D is uncertain. V was trimmed by 1 base and J by 4 bases, leaving 9 bases between them. CDR3 length equals 14 residues. The V gene's germline CDR1 is MDHEN and CDR2 SYDVKM.

V and J are TRBV7-9 and TRBJ2-7; 9 bases align to TRBD1. V was clipped by 5 bases and J by 2 bases; unmatched bases: 7. The CDR3 is 15 amino acids. Germline V gives CDR1 SEHNR, CDR2 FQNEAQ (reference sequence). The CDR3 loop reads CASSLRTGAPYEQYF. DNA of the CDR3: TGTGCCAGCAGCCTACGGACAGGGGCACCCTACGAGCAGTACTTC.

This clonotype was seen at least ten times. The rearrangement uses TRBV6-1 and TRBJ2-1; D is ambiguous. The length of the CDR3 is 15 residues. V was cut by 5 bases and J by 4 bases, with 15 bases left in between. The germline CDR1 and CDR2 sequences are MNHNS and SASEGT. DNA for the CDR3: TGTGCCAGCAGTAAGCCCGGAAGCCTTTACAATGAGCAGTTCTTC. Amino acids: CASSKPGSLYNEQFF.

This clonotype was counted between two and nine times. The V call is TRBV3-1, the J call TRBJ2-1; D remains unclear. Trimming stripped 1 base from V and 6 bases from J, with 13 bases between. In germline, CDR1 is LGHDT, CDR2 YNNKEL (reference sequence). The CDR3 has 15 residues. The CDR3 nucleotides are TGTGCCAGCAGCCAAGGGACCCCTTTAGGCAATGAGCAGTTCTTC. Amino acid sequence: CASSQGTPLGNEQFF.

This clonotype was seen at least ten times. CDR3 in amino acids: CASRGEIGMNTEAFF. The CDR3 nucleotides are TGCGCCAGCAGAGGGGAAATTGGTATGAACACTGAAGCTTTCTTT. The V gene is TRBV5-1, the J gene TRBJ1-1, with D maybe TRBD1 (5 bases). V was trimmed by 5 bases and J by 0 bases, leaving 14 bases between them. Germline assignment: CDR1 SGHRS and CDR2 YFSETQ. This CDR3 region has 15 residues.

This clonotype was observed a handful of times. J is TRBJ2-5 and V is TRBV11-2; the D gene could be TRBD1 or TRBD2 (6 bases each). The CDR3 extends over 15 amino acids. The V and J ends lost 1 base and 5 bases respectively, with 14 bases between them. The germline CDR1 and CDR2 sequences are SGHAT and FQNNGV. CDR3 amino acids: CASSLVSGARETQYF. The CDR3 DNA reads TGTGCCAGCAGCTTAGTTTCGGGGGCTCGGGAGACCCAGTACTTC.

This clonotype was counted at least ten times. The chain carries TRBV12-3 or TRBV12-4 and TRBJ2-7, with D unresolved. This CDR3 is 13 amino acids long. Trimming stripped 6 bases from V and 5 bases from J, with 14 bases between. The CDR3 sequence: CASSFREGDEQYF. The CDR3 DNA follows: TGTGCCAGCAGCTTTAGGGAAGGAGACGAGCAGTACTTC.

This clonotype has ten or more counts. V is TRBV5-1 and J is TRBJ2-1; the D is unclear. The germline V gene encodes CDR1 SGHRS and CDR2 YFSETQ. CDR3 length: 15 residues. Between the trimmed V and J ends, which lost 4 bases and 3 bases, there was a span of 14 bases. CDR3 amino acids: CASSLDRTLYNEQFF. CDR3 coding DNA: TGCGCCAGCAGCCTCGATCGTACGCTCTACAATGAGCAGTTCTTC.

This clonotype has a count of ten or more. The chain uses TRBV5-1 and TRBJ2-1, with 7 bases aligning to TRBD1. V shed 0 bases and J 9 bases; nucleotides not matched to a gene: 0. Germline V gene lookup returns CDR1 SGHRS and CDR2 YFSETQ. This CDR3 region has 12 residues. This CDR3 reads CASSLDRGEQFF. In nucleotides, the CDR3 is TGCGCCAGCAGCTTGGACAGGGGTGAGCAGTTCTTC.

This clonotype occurred many times. The chain couples TRBV6-5 to TRBJ2-1, with 9 bases aligning to TRBD1. This CDR3 spans 17 amino acids. V shed 5 bases, J shed 3 bases, and the junction held 11 bases outside the gene matches. Germline V gives CDR1 MNHEY, CDR2 SVGAGI. The CDR3 coding sequence is TGTGCCAGCAGTCAATATTTGGGACAGGGCAGCTACAATGAGCAGTTCTTC. It codes for CASSQYLGQGSYNEQFF.